Sequencing of this T cell receptor (beta chain) was carried out in a study of cytomegalovirus exposure and HLA in healthy donors. Across the study: Early release data held roughly 90 million unique TCRs from HLA-typed donors.

Among the donors, all were healthy bone marrow donors. The PCR used 60 Vbeta and 13 Jbeta primers. Clones were sequenced by immunoSEQ multiplex PCR, and TCRdb holds only the in-frame ones, with some missing. The sample contains about 78,000 clones, 80% of which appear only once. General study results and limits: In a later analysis, most CMV-associated TCR beta chains appeared HLA-restricted.

A remark on this clone: The antigen is undetermined.

The germline V gene has CDR1 LNHDA and CDR2 SQIVND (reference sequence). Germline trimming cut 5 bases from V and 3 bases from J; bases unmatched to any gene: 6. This CDR3 comprises 16 residues. The chain is built from TRBV19 and TRBJ2-1; 11 bases align to TRBD2. The sequence was collected from a male donor in good health and CMV-seronegative. Sequenced input: PBMCs. The CDR3 DNA reads TGTGCCAGTAGTCCCCGGGGACTAGCGGACTACAATGAGCAGTTCTTC. This gives the protein CASSPRGLADYNEQFF.